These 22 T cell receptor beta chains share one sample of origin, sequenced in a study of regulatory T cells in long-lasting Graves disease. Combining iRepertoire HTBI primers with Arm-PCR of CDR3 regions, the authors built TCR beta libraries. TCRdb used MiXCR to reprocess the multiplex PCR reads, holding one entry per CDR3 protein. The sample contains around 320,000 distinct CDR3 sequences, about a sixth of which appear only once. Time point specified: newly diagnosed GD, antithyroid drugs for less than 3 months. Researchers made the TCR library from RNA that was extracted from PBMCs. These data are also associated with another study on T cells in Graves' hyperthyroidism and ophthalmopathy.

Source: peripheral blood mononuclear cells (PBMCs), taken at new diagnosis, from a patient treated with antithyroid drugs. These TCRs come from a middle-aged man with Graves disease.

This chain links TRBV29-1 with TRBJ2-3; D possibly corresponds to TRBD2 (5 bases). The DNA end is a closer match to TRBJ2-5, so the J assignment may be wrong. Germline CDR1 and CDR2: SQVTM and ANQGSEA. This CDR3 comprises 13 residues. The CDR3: CSVGKAAGETQYF. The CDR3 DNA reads TGCAGCGTTGGTAAGGCCGCGGGAGAGACCCAGTACTTC.

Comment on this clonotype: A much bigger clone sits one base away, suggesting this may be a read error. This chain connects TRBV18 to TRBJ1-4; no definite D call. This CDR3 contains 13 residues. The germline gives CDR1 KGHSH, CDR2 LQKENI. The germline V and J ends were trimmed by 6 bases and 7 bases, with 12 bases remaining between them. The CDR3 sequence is CASSPGDGEKLFF. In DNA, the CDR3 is TGTGCCAGCTCCCCCGGAGACGGTGAAAAACTGTTTTTT.

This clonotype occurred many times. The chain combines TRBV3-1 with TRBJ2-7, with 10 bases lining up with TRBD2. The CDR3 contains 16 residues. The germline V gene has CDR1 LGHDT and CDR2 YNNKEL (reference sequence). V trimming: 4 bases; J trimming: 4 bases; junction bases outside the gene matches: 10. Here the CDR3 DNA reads TGTGCCAGCAGCCCCACGGTAGCGGGGGGCAGGTACGAGCAGTACTTC. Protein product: CASSPTVAGGRYEQYF.

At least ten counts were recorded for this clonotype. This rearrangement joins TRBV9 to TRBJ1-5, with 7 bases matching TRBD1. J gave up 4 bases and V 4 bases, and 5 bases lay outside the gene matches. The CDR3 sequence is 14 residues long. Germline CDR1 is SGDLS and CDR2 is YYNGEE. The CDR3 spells CASSKGAENQPQHF. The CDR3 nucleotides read TGTGCCAGCAGCAAGGGGGCCGAAAATCAGCCCCAGCATTTT.

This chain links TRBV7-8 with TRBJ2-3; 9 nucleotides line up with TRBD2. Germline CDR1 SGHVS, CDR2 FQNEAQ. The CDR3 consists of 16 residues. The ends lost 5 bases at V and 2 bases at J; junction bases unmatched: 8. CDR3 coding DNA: TGTGCCAGCAGCGCCCGACTAGCGGCGGCCACAGATACGCAGTATTTT. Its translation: CASSARLAAATDTQYF.

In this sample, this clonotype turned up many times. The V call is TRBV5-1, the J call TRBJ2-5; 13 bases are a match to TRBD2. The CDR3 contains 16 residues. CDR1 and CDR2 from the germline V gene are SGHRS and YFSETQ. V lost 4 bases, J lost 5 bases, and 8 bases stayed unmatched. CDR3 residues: CASSRGTSGAHETQYF. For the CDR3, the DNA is TGCGCCAGCAGCCGTGGGACTAGCGGGGCTCATGAGACCCAGTACTTC.

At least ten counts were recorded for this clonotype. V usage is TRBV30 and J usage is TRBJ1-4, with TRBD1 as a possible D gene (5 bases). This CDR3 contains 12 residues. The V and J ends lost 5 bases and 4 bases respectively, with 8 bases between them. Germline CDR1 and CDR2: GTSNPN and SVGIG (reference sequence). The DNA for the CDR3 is TGTGCCTGGCAGGGACTTAATGAAAAACTGTTTTTT. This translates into CAWQGLNEKLFF.

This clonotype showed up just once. The CDR3 nucleotides are TGTGCCAGCAGCTTAATCCGGGGCCAGGCGCAGTTCTTC. Protein product: CASSLIRGQAQFF. The chain uses TRBV7-3 and TRBJ2-1; D is perhaps TRBD1 or TRBD2 (5 bases each). V was cut by 1 base and J by 12 bases, with 13 bases left in between. The CDR3 extends over 13 amino acids. The germline CDR1 and CDR2 sequences are SGHTA and FQGTGA.

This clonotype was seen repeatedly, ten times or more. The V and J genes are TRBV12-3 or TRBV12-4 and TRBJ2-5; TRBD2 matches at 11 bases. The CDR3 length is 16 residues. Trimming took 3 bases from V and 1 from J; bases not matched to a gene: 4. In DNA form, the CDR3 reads TGTGCCAGCAGTTTTGGCCTAGCGGGGGGCCAAGAGACCCAGTACTTC. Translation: CASSFGLAGGQETQYF.

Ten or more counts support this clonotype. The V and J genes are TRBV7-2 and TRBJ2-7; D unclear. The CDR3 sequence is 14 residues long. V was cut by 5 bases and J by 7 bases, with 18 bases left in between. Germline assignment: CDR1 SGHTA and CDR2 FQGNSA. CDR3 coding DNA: TGTGCCAGCAGCCTCGACCGCTCTCGAGGTGAGCAGTACTTC. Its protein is CASSLDRSRGEQYF.

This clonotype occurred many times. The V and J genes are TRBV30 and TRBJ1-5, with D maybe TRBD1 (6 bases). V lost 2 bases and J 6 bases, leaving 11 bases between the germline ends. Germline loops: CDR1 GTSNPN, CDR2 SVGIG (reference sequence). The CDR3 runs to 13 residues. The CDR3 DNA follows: TGTGCCTGGAGTCCCGGGGGGGCTCAGCCCCAGCATTTT. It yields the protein CAWSPGGAQPQHF.

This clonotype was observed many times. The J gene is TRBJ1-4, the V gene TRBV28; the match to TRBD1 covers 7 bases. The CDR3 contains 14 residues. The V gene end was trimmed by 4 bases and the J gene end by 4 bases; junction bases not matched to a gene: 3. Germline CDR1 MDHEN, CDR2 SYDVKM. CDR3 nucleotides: TGTGCCAGCAGTTCGGGACAGATTAATGAAAAACTGTTTTTT. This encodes CASSSGQINEKLFF.

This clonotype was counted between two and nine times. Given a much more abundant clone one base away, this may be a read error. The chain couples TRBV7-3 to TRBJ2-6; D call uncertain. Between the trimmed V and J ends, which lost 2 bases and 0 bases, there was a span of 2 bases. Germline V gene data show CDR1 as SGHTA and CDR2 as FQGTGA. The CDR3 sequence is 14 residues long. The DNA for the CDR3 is TGTGCCAGCAGCTTAGACTCTGGGGCCAACGTCCTGACTTTC. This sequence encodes CASSLDSGANVLTF.

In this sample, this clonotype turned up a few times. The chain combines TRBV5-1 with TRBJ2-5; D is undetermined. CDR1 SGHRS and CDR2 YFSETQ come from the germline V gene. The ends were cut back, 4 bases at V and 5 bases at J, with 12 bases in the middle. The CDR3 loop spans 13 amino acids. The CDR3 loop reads CASSMGPGETQYF. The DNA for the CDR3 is TGCGCCAGCAGCATGGGCCCCGGGGAGACCCAGTACTTC.

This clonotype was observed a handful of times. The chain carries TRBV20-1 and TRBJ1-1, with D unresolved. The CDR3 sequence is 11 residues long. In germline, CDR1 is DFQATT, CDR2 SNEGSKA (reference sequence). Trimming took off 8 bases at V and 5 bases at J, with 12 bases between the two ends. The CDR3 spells CSCGWATEAFF. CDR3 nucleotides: TGCAGTTGCGGTTGGGCGACTGAAGCTTTCTTT.

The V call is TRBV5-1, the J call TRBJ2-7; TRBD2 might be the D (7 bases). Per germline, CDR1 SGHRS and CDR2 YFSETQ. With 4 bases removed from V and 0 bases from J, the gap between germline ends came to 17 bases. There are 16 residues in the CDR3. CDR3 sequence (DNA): TGCGCCAGCAGCCCGACGGGGGGCTGGAGCTCCTACGAGCAGTACTTC. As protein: CASSPTGGWSSYEQYF.

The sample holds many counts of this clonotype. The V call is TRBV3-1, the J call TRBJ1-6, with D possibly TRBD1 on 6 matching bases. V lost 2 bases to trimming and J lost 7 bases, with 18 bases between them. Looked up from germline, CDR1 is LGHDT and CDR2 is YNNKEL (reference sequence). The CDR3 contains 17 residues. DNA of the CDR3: TGTGCCAGCAGCCAACGCGGGAACAGGGTTGCCAATTCACCCCTCCACTTT. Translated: CASSQRGNRVANSPLHF.

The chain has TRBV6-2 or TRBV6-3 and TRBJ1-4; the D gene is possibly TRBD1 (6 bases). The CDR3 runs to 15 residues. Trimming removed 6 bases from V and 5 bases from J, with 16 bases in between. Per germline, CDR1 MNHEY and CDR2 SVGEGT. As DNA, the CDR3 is TGTGCCAGCAGGTCCTTCGGGACACCCAATGAAAAACTGTTTTTT. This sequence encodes CASRSFGTPNEKLFF.

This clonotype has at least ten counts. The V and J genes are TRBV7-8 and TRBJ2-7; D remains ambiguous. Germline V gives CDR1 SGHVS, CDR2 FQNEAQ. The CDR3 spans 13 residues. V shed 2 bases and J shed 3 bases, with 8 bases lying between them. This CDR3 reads CASSLTANYEQYF. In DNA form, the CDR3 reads TGTGCCAGCAGCTTAACGGCTAACTACGAGCAGTACTTC.

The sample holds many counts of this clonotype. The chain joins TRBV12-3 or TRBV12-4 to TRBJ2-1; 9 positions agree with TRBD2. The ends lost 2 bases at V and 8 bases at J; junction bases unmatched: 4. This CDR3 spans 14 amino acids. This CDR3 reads CASSLMLAGYEQFF. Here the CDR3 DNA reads TGTGCCAGCAGTTTAATGCTAGCGGGGTATGAGCAGTTCTTC.

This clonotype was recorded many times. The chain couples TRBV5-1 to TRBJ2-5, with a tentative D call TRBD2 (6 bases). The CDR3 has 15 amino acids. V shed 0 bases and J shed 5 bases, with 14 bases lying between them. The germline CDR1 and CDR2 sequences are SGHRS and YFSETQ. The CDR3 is CASSLVPGAGETQYF. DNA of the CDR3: TGCGCCAGCAGCTTGGTTCCGGGCGCGGGGGAGACCCAGTACTTC.

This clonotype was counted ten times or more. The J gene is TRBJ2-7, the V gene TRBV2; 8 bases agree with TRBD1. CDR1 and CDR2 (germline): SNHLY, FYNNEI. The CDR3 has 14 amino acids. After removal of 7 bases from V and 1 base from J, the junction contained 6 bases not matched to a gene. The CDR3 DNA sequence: TGTGCCAGCACCCCCGGGACAGGATCCTACGAGCAGTACTTC. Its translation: CASTPGTGSYEQYF.